The clone carrying this TCR beta chain was counted ten times or more. Its antigen is unknown. V lost 4 bases and J lost 7; bases outside the gene matches: 7. CDR3 length: 14 residues. The germline gives CDR1 SGHKS, CDR2 YYEKEE (reference sequence). Every patient was untreated before thyroid surgery. The data were obtained in a study of metastatic and nonmetastatic thyroid tumors. Across the study: Repertoire data that came from the blood and tumor or nodule tissue of malignant and benign thyroid patients were compared.

Study results and limitations: Benign nodules were reported to have significantly lower TCR beta diversity than malignant thyroid tumors, in blood and tumor.

In the original workflow: Researchers built a distant-metastasis classifier for papillary thyroid cancer that drew on CDR3 differences across clinicopathological groups. TCRdb re-called the PCR reads through MiXCR. The V and J calls here are based on TCRdb, not the publication. Among some 28,000 clones listed, over 15% were seen once. Sequences were obtained from blood. This chain connects TRBV5-5 to TRBJ2-1; 8 nucleotides align to TRBD2. The clonotype originates from a female donor with papillary thyroid cancer or a benign thyroid nodule (not recorded which). Some clones in this sample may be carry-over from other donors' samples. In DNA form, the CDR3 reads TGTGCCAGCAGCGCCGGGACTAGTTGGAATGAGCAGTTCTTC. Translating it yields CASSAGTSWNEQFF. Together with reference TRBV5-5 and TRBJ2-1, the CDR3 gives the full variable domain: DAGVTQSPTHLIKTRGQQVTLRCSPISGHKSVSWYQQVLGQGPQFIFQYYEKEERGRGNFPDRFSARQFPNYSSELNVNALLLGDSALYLCASSAGTSWNEQFFGPGTRLTVL.